Listed below are T cell receptor beta chains from one sample, sequenced in a study of T cell changes during pregnancy in multiple sclerosis. TCRdb's copy holds only in-frame clones and misses some; the assay was immunoSEQ multiplex PCR. The sample yields 60,000 to 65,000 clones, around 90% seen once. The sequencing here drew on peripheral blood, taken in the second trimester of pregnancy. These TCRs come from a female donor in good health, enrolled as a control in a pregnancy study. Both conserved end residues are part of each CDR3. D genes are given only for firm matches. Clone size, where shown, is once, few, many, or a class for clones that have expanded.

clone_size j_call v_call d_call cdr3_nt cdr3_aa
. TRBJ2-5 TRBV28 . TGTGCCAGCAGTCCGACTAGATGGGGGACCCAGTACTTC CASSPTRWGTQYF
. TRBJ2-2 TRBV10-3 TRBD1 TGTGCCATCAGTAGATCATCAGGGGGCGAGGCCGGGGAGCTGTTTTTT CAISRSSGGEAGELFF
. TRBJ2-1 TRBV27 . TGTGCCAGCAGTACGGCGGGCCCACCGTCTATTGAGCAGTTCTTC CASSTAGPPSIEQFF
. TRBJ1-4 TRBV19 TRBD1 TGTGCCAGTAGTCCCCTCAGGGGGACCGTGGACCTTAATGAAAAACTGTTTTTT CASSPLRGTVDLNEKLFF
. TRBJ1-5 TRBV5-3 TRBD1 TGTGCCAGAAGCTCAAACCGACAGGGGAGTTGTCAGCCCCAGCATTTT CARSSNRQGSCQPQHF
. TRBJ2-7 TRBV9 TRBD2 TGTGCCAGCAGCCAAGGGGCGGGGGGGCCGAAAGAGCAGTACTTC CASSQGAGGPKEQYF
. TRBJ2-6 TRBV5-1 . TGCGCCAGCAGCTTCAACCCCCCGGGTACCGGGGCCAACGTCCTGACTTTC CASSFNPPGTGANVLTF
. TRBJ2-1 TRBV10-1 . TGCGCCAGCAGTCCTGACAGGAGGGAGCAGTTCTTC CASSPDRREQFF
. TRBJ2-5 TRBV6-5 TRBD2 TGTGCCAGCAGGCGAGGACTAGTGTCAGAGACCCAGTACTTC CASRRGLVSETQYF
. TRBJ2-7 TRBV7-2 TRBD2 TGTGCCAGCAGCTTAAAGACTAGCGGGAGGTACGAGCAGTACTTC CASSLKTSGRYEQYF
. TRBJ1-2 TRBV2 TRBD1 TGTGCCAGCAGGACTTGGGACAGGACTAACTATGGCTACACCTTC CASRTWDRTNYGYTF
. TRBJ1-6 TRBV27 . TGTGCCAGCAGACCTGGGGCAACGCCACGAAATTCACCCCTCCACTTT CASRPGATPRNSPLHF
. TRBJ2-4 TRBV5-1 . TGCGCCAGCAGCTTAGAACTTAATCTAGCCAAAAACATTCAGTACTTC CASSLELNLAKNIQYF
. TRBJ2-3 TRBV6-1 TRBD2 TGTGCCAGCAGTGGGACTAGCGGGCGAGATACGCAGTATTTT CASSGTSGRDTQYF
once TRBJ2-6 TRBV4-2 . TGTGCCAGCAGCCGGGGGCTGTCCTCTGGGGCCAACGTCCTGACTTTC CASSRGLSSGANVLTF
. TRBJ2-7 TRBV6-1 . TGTGCCAGCAGGAGGGAGGTCTTTCCCTACGAGCAGTACTTC CASRREVFPYEQYF
. TRBJ2-7 TRBV28 TRBD2 TGTGCCAGCAGCTTAAGGTTAGCGGGGGACGGATCCTACGAGCAGTACTTC CASSLRLAGDGSYEQYF
. TRBJ1-1 TRBV29-1 TRBD1 TGCAGCGTTAATAAACAGGGGATCGGCACTGAAGCTTTCTTT CSVNKQGIGTEAFF
. TRBJ2-3 TRBV7-9 TRBD2 TGTGCCAGCAGCTCCGGACTAGCCCCAGATACGCAGTATTTT CASSSGLAPDTQYF
. TRBJ1-1 TRBV6-5 . TGTGCCAGCAATCGGTGGCAGGGTGGGGCTGAAGCTTTCTTT CASNRWQGGAEAFF
. TRBJ1-5 TRBV27 TRBD1 TGTGCCAGCGGATTGACAGGGGCATTTCAGCCCCAGCATTTT CASGLTGAFQPQHF
once TRBJ2-2 TRBV6-5 . TGTGCCAGCAGTCTAGTTGCCACCGGGGAGCTGTTTTTT CASSLVATGELFF
. TRBJ1-5 TRBV6-5 . TGTGCCAGCAGTTACTCGAAGGGAGGGCCCCAGCATTTT CASSYSKGGPQHF
. TRBJ2-5 TRBV11-1 . TGTGCCAGCAGCCCTAGGGTGGCAGGGGAGACCCAGTACTTC CASSPRVAGETQYF
. TRBJ2-1 TRBV5-1 TRBD1 TGCGCCAGCAGCTTCGGCGGGACAGGGACCAATGAGCAGTTCTTC CASSFGGTGTNEQFF
. TRBJ2-5 TRBV28 TRBD1 TGTGCCAGCAGTTTAGCCGGGACAGGGAGTAAAGAGACCCAGTACTTC CASSLAGTGSKETQYF
. TRBJ1-2 TRBV13 . TGTGCCAGCAGCTTAGGGCAGGGAAGCGGCTACACCTTC CASSLGQGSGYTF
. TRBJ2-1 TRBV2 . TGTGCCAGCAAGAGGGACAATGAGCAGTTCTTC CASKRDNEQFF
few TRBJ1-4 TRBV18 . TGTGCCAGCTCACCTACCGAGACAACTAATGAAAAACTGTTTTTT CASSPTETTNEKLFF
. TRBJ1-2 TRBV30 . TGTGCCTGGAGTGTGGGCAGGGCGAGTTATGGCTACACCTTC CAWSVGRASYGYTF
. TRBJ2-7 TRBV18 . TGTGCCAGCTCACCACTTGAACAATCCTACGAGCAGTACTTC CASSPLEQSYEQYF
. TRBJ2-7 TRBV7-9 . TGTGCCAGCAGCTTAGTACTTCAGGGGCTTGGGAACGAGCAGTACTTC CASSLVLQGLGNEQYF
. TRBJ2-3 TRBV28 TRBD2 TGTGCCAGCAGTTTAACCCTCGATAGCGGGACCCCGGGGGATACGCAGTATTTT CASSLTLDSGTPGDTQYF
. TRBJ2-5 TRBV6-1 . TGTGCCAGCATGTTTGCGGGACCCTCCAAGACCCAGTACTTC CASMFAGPSKTQYF
. TRBJ1-5 TRBV5-1 TRBD1 TGCGCCAGCAGCCCGGAGGGGACAGGCCCTAATCAGCCCCAGCATTTT CASSPEGTGPNQPQHF
. TRBJ2-7 TRBV9 TRBD1 TGTGCCAGCAGCGCGGGACAGCAACACGAGCAGTACTTC CASSAGQQHEQYF
. TRBJ2-3 TRBV5-1 . TGCGCCAGCAGCTTGGCCGCAGAGGAGGATACGCAGTATTTT CASSLAAEEDTQYF
. TRBJ2-7 TRBV7-9 TRBD2 TGTGCCAGCAGCTCACTAGCGGGCCTAAGCTCCTACGAGCAGTACTTC CASSSLAGLSSYEQYF
. TRBJ2-1 TRBV7-6 TRBD2 TGTGCCAGCAGCCCCGAGCCGTTCGGGGGGGCCTTCGATGAGCAGTTCTTC CASSPEPFGGAFDEQFF
. TRBJ2-5 TRBV9 . TGTGCCAGCAGCGTAGACGCGTACGGAGAGACCCAGTACTTC CASSVDAYGETQYF
once TRBJ2-3 TRBV6-6 . TGTGCCAGCAGTTACACTCCAGATACGCAGTATTTT CASSYTPDTQYF
. TRBJ2-6 TRBV15 . TGTGCCACCAGCAGAGATTACCGAGCGGGCCCCTCTGGGGCCAACGTCCTGACTTTC CATSRDYRAGPSGANVLTF
. TRBJ2-7 TRBV28 TRBD2 TGTGCCAGCAGTTTACCTACACGAAGTTCCAACCGACTAGCCGAAATCCTCTACGAGCAGTACTTC CASSLPTRSSNRLAEILYEQYF
. TRBJ1-4 TRBV6-1 TRBD1 TGTGCCAGCAGTGAGAACTCCGGGACAGCTGAAAAACTGTTTTTT CASSENSGTAEKLFF